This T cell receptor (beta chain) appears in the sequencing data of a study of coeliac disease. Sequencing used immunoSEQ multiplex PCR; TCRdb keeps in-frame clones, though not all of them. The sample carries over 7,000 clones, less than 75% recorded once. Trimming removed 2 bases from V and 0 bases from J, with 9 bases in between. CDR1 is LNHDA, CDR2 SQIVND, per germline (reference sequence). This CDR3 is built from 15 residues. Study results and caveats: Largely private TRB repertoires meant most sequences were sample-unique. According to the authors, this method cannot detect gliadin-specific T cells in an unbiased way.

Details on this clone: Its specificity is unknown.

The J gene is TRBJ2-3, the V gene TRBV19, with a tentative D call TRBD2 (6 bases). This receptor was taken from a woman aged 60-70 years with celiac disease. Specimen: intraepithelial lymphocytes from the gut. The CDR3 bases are TGTGCCAGTAGTATAAGGCGGGGCAGCACAGATACGCAGTATTTT. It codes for CASSIRRGSTDTQYF. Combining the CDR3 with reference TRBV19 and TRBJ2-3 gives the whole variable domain DGGITQSPKYLFRKEGQNVTLSCEQNLNHDAMYWYRQDPGQGLRLIYYSQIVNDFQKGDIAEGYSVSREKKESFPLTVTSAQKNPTAFYLCASSIRRGSTDTQYFGPGTRLTVL.